These T cell receptor beta chains were read from a single sample in a study of blood T cell repertoires in COVID-19. Measured with immunoSEQ multiplex PCR; TCRdb has only the in-frame clones, and not every one. There are more than 250,000 clones in the sample; 92% occur only once, and about 18% lies in the top ten. The specimen sequenced was PBMCs or T cells enriched from blood (not recorded which). The source is a woman aged 25 to 39 who had recovered from COVID-19. Each CDR3 is given with its conserved first and last residue. The order of the fields is CDR3 protein, CDR3 DNA, clone size, V gene, J gene, D gene. D genes are given only for firm matches. Some rows mark clone size as missing; the rest say once, few, many or name a class of expanded clone.

CASSTQDRAYQPQHF,TGTGCCAGCAGTACCCAGGACAGGGCTTACCAGCCCCAGCATTTT,NA,TRBV6-2/TRBV6-3,TRBJ1-5,TRBD1
CATGGLAYQPQHF,TGTGCCACCGGCGGCCTCGCTTATCAGCCCCAGCATTTT,NA,TRBV28,TRBJ1-5,NA
CASSPGENTEAFF,TGTGCCAGCTCACCCGGGGAGAACACTGAAGCTTTCTTT,few,TRBV18,TRBJ1-1,NA
CASSLPGTGRPEAFF,TGTGCCAGTAGTCTCCCCGGGACAGGCCGTCCTGAAGCTTTCTTT,NA,TRBV19,TRBJ1-1,TRBD1
CASSLGQGSYNEQFF,TGTGCCAGCAGCTTGGGTCAGGGGAGTTACAATGAGCAGTTCTTC,NA,TRBV5-4,TRBJ2-1,NA
CASSYRQGEQYF,TGTGCCAGCAGTTACCGGCAGGGCGAGCAGTACTTC,NA,TRBV6-6,TRBJ2-7,NA
CASSFGGYEAFF,TGTGCCAGCAGTTTTGGGGGGTATGAAGCTTTCTTT,NA,TRBV12-3/TRBV12-4,TRBJ1-1,NA
CASSLGQGVNTGELFF,TGTGCCAGCAGCCTTGGACAGGGGGTGAACACCGGGGAGCTGTTTTTT,NA,TRBV9,TRBJ2-2,TRBD1
CASSRSTGTGDHEQYF,TGTGCCAGCAGTCGATCAACGGGGACAGGGGACCACGAGCAGTACTTC,medium-sized,TRBV27,TRBJ2-7,TRBD1
CASSLPASGGARDTQYF,TGCGCCAGCAGCTTGCCGGCTAGCGGGGGGGCTAGGGATACGCAGTATTTT,once,TRBV5-1,TRBJ2-3,TRBD2
CASIQGGPMNTEAFF,TGTGCCAGCATTCAAGGGGGACCGATGAACACTGAAGCTTTCTTT,NA,TRBV6-5,TRBJ1-1,NA
CASNRRRESFTGELFF,TGTGCCAGCAACCGCCGCCGGGAGTCATTTACCGGGGAGCTGTTTTTT,NA,TRBV7-8,TRBJ2-2,NA
CASRPAGTGWNGYTF,TGTGCCAGCAGACCCGCCGGGACAGGCTGGAATGGCTACACCTTC,NA,TRBV28,TRBJ1-2,TRBD1
CASSRDRGDNQPQHF,TGTGCCAGCAGCAGGGACAGGGGGGATAATCAGCCCCAGCATTTT,NA,TRBV2,TRBJ1-5,TRBD1
CASSLTPGTGGNTIYF,TGTGCCAGCAGCTTGACGCCGGGGACAGGTGGAAACACCATATATTTT,NA,TRBV7-2,TRBJ1-3,TRBD1
CASSGQGPEAFF,TGTGCCAGTAGCGGACAGGGCCCTGAAGCTTTCTTT,once,TRBV19,TRBJ1-1,TRBD1
CASSLFLQLAGGLQNEQYF,TGTGCCAGCAGTTTATTTCTCCAACTAGCGGGGGGCCTCCAGAACGAGCAGTACTTC,NA,TRBV28,TRBJ2-7,TRBD2
CASRAFRREMTETQYF,TGTGCCAGCCGGGCGTTTCGGCGGGAGATGACAGAGACCCAGTACTTC,NA,TRBV3-1/TRBV3-2,TRBJ2-5,TRBD2
CASRNRGGPGNTIYF,TGTGCCAGCAGGAACAGGGGAGGTCCTGGAAACACCATATATTTT,NA,TRBV28,TRBJ1-3,TRBD1
CASSPPLAGIVFF,TGTGCCAGCTCACCACCCCTAGCGGGAATCGTGTTCTTC,NA,TRBV18,TRBJ2-1,TRBD2
CASSPGTGLSSYEQYF,TGTGCCAGCAGTCCGGGGACAGGGTTGAGCTCCTACGAGCAGTACTTC,once,TRBV27,TRBJ2-7,TRBD1
CASSRTGDRAFF,TGTGCCAGCAGCCGGACAGGGGATCGGGCTTTCTTT,NA,TRBV7-9,TRBJ1-1,TRBD1
CASRGGQEDSTDTQYF,TGTGCCAGCAGAGGGGGACAGGAAGACAGCACAGATACGCAGTATTTT,NA,TRBV7-9,TRBJ2-3,TRBD1
CASSYQGGEQYF,TGTGCCAGCAGCTATCAGGGGGGCGAGCAGTACTTC,once,TRBV7-3,TRBJ2-7,NA
CASSVAGSGWYHEQYF,TGTGCCAGCAGCGTAGCAGGGTCAGGGTGGTACCACGAGCAGTACTTC,NA,TRBV9,TRBJ2-7,NA
CASKLVGNSPLHF,TGTGCCAGCAAGTTAGTCGGTAATTCACCCCTCCACTTT,few,TRBV12-3/TRBV12-4,TRBJ1-6,NA
CASSRDRASGNTIYF,TGTGCCAGCTCCCGGGACAGGGCCTCTGGAAACACCATATATTTT,NA,TRBV2,TRBJ1-3,TRBD1
CASSTPPRLALSYNEQFF,TGTGCCAGCAGCACACCCCCAAGACTAGCCCTCTCCTACAATGAGCAGTTCTTC,NA,TRBV5-6,TRBJ2-1,TRBD2
CAWSSIQQATYEQYF,TGTGCCTGGAGTTCCATACAGCAGGCTACCTACGAGCAGTACTTC,NA,TRBV30,TRBJ2-7,NA
CASGTGEMGEQYF,TGTGCCAGCGGCACAGGGGAGATGGGCGAGCAGTACTTC,NA,TRBV18,TRBJ2-7,TRBD1
CASSFLDRGHTEAFF,TGTGCCAGCAGCTTCCTGGACAGGGGCCACACTGAAGCTTTCTTT,NA,TRBV11-2,TRBJ1-1,TRBD1
CASSTAWGQALYEQYF,TGCGCCAGCAGCACAGCATGGGGACAGGCGCTCTACGAGCAGTACTTC,NA,TRBV5-1,TRBJ2-7,TRBD1
CASSLTTGVTDTQYF,TGCGCCAGCAGCTTAACCACCGGGGTTACAGATACGCAGTATTTT,once,TRBV4-3,TRBJ2-3,NA
CATSYPMSYETQYF,TGTGCCACCAGCTATCCCATGAGTTACGAGACCCAGTACTTC,NA,TRBV15,TRBJ2-5,NA
CASSSTRLGDTQYF,TGTGCCAGCAGCTCAACTCGACTAGGGGATACGCAGTATTTT,NA,TRBV7-3,TRBJ2-3,NA
CATSRNRDREFF,TGTGCCACCAGCAGAAACCGGGACAGGGAGTTCTTC,NA,TRBV15,TRBJ2-1,TRBD1
CASEGAYGYTF,TGCGCCAGCGAGGGGGCCTATGGCTACACCTTC,NA,TRBV5-1,TRBJ1-2,TRBD1
CASSLWDWTGTDTQYF,TGTGCCAGCAGTTTATGGGATTGGACAGGCACAGATACGCAGTATTTT,NA,TRBV28,TRBJ2-3,NA
CASSQPDPRRQETQYF,TGTGCCAGCAGCCAACCAGACCCCCGGAGACAAGAGACCCAGTACTTC,NA,TRBV4-2,TRBJ2-5,NA
CASSLALLGQDNEQFF,TGTGCCAGCAGCTTAGCTTTATTGGGACAAGACAATGAGCAGTTCTTC,NA,TRBV7-6,TRBJ2-1,NA
CASSLPSGTSGRLSRNEQFF,TGTGCCAGCAGTTTACCCTCCGGGACTAGCGGGAGGCTCTCCCGGAATGAGCAGTTCTTC,NA,TRBV27,TRBJ2-1,TRBD2